This T cell receptor (beta chain) is drawn from a study of tumor-infiltrating lymphocytes in localized non-small cell lung cancer. In the study overall: Some samples were collected after neoadjuvant chemotherapy; smokers, never-smokers and several histologies were included.

Findings and caveats of the study: Recurrence-free survival showed no association with tumor T-cell fraction. Available tissue quantity limited TCR sequencing to a patient subset. Different pieces of the same tissue were used for each assay.

To note about this clone: What it binds is not known.

Looked up from germline, CDR1 is LNHDA and CDR2 is SQIVND (reference sequence). The CDR3 has 15 residues. V lost 9 bases and J lost 7; bases outside the gene matches: 10. Sequencing was performed with immunoSEQ multiplex PCR; in TCRdb, only in-frame clones are kept and a portion is missing. The sample has roughly 9,900 clones; about 60% are singletons. The specimen was lung tumor tissue. The clonotype was recovered from a human donor with non-small cell lung cancer. The rearrangement joins TRBV19 to TRBJ1-5, with TRBD1 identical over 12 bases. This CDR3 reads CASATGQGAIQPQHF. DNA of the CDR3: TGTGCCAGCGCCACGGGACAGGGGGCTATACAGCCCCAGCATTTT.